The clone carrying this T cell receptor beta chain was recorded many times. Antigen specificity is unknown. This entry is derived from a study of CD8+CD57+ T cells in acquired aplastic anemia. Broader study findings: In CD8+ cells, Simpson's diversity showed no significant difference between patients and controls. Twenty-nine sequences, all CD8+ CDR3, were shared between patients and controls.

TCR beta VDJ combinations and CDR3 sequences were profiled from genomic DNA. In TCRdb, the reads were re-called with MiXCR into one record per CDR3 protein. This table has roughly 170,000 distinct CDR3 sequences, around 50% appearing once. CD8+CD57+ cell expansion had been shown by flow cytometry in patients chosen for sequencing. The patients all had a severe acquired aplastic anemia diagnosis. By the time of blood sampling, patients had still received no therapy. The V gene's germline CDR1 is DFQATT and CDR2 SNEGSKA (reference sequence). The CDR3 covers 14 residues. The germline V and J ends were trimmed by 5 bases and 6 bases, with 20 bases remaining between them.

This chain joins TRBV20-1 and TRBJ2-7; maybe TRBD2 (5 bases). This receptor was identified in a human donor with aplastic anemia. The sequencing input was sorted CD4+, CD8+, or CD8+CD57+ T cells (not recorded which) from PBMCs. The chain's CDR3 is CSAAGLPPNREQYF. In DNA form, the CDR3 reads TGCAGTGCTGCCGGACTTCCCCCTAATCGCGAGCAGTACTTC.